Each of the 29 T cell receptor beta chains below was sequenced from the same sample in a study of quantifying T cell responses using KT2 cells. Study information: cDNA was made from DNase-treated RNA using alpha and beta constant primers.

The cDNA 3' end received a ligated oligonucleotide with a UMI. First-round PCR used around 4 cycles and beta primers RC1.1 and RC1.2 covering TRBC1 and TRBC2. One entry per CDR3 protein, called by TCRdb with MiXCR from the UMI-ligation and nested PCR reads. Of around 44,000 distinct CDR3 sequences in the sample, approximately 15% were seen once. Specimen: PBMCs spiked with cells of the T cell clone KT2. The receptor set was obtained from a human donor.

This clonotype was observed a few times. The chain joins TRBV12-3 or TRBV12-4 to TRBJ2-3, with 8 bases lining up with TRBD1. This CDR3 comprises 14 residues. The V segment lost 7 bases and the J segment 5 bases; nucleotides outside the gene matches: 8. For the CDR3, the DNA is TGTGCCAGCACCCTACAGGGGGTAGGAGATACGCAGTATTTT. Amino acids: CASTLQGVGDTQYF.

The genes are TRBV12-3 or TRBV12-4 and TRBJ1-1; D may be TRBD1 (5 bases). The CDR3 consists of 14 residues. The V end was cut by 3 bases, the J end by 5 bases, with 13 bases between. CDR3 loop: CASSLQSGGTEAFF. CDR3 in DNA: TGTGCCAGCAGTTTGCAGTCGGGGGGGACTGAAGCTTTCTTT.

This clonotype turned up a few times. This sequence joins TRBV9 and TRBJ1-6; 7 positions match TRBD1. V trimming: 3 bases; J trimming: 7 bases; junction bases outside the gene matches: 4. The CDR3 has 14 amino acids. Germline CDR1 reads SGDLS; CDR2 reads YYNGEE. Here the CDR3 DNA reads TGTGCCAGCAGCGCGGGGACAGTCAATTCACCCCTCCACTTT. It specifies CASSAGTVNSPLHF.

CDR3 sequence reads: CASSQYQETQYF. CDR3 sequence (DNA): TGTGCCAGCAGCCAGTACCAAGAGACCCAGTACTTC. The chain employs TRBV7-9 and TRBJ2-5, with D hard to call. Germline values: CDR1 SEHNR, CDR2 FQNEAQ (reference sequence). This CDR3 is built from 12 residues. V was trimmed by 5 bases and J by 0 bases, leaving 4 bases between them.

This clonotype was detected only once. A much more abundant neighbour one base away suggests this may be a read error. This chain joins TRBV11-2 and TRBJ2-6, with 9 bases aligning to TRBD1. Per the germline V gene, CDR1 is SGHAT and CDR2 is FQNNGV. The CDR3 sequence is 20 residues long. CDR3 region: CASSLGRGTGSRSGTNVLTF. The CDR3 DNA sequence: TGTGCCAGCAGCTTAGGGAGGGGGACAGGGAGCCGCTCTGGGACCAACGTCCTGACTTTC.

V and J are TRBV7-9 and TRBJ2-7; D call uncertain. Germline V gene lookup returns CDR1 SEHNR and CDR2 FQNEAQ (reference sequence). This CDR3 is built from 14 residues. The V end was cut by 5 bases, the J end by 4 bases, with 15 bases between. DNA of the CDR3: TGTGCCAGCAGCGCACTCCTGGAAGGGTACGAGCAGTACTTC. Translating gives CASSALLEGYEQYF.

This clonotype showed up just a few times. This chain joins TRBV24-1 and TRBJ2-7, with 10 bases matching TRBD2. CDR3 length: 16 residues. V lost 4 bases to trimming and J lost 2 bases; unmatched junction nucleotides: 7. The germline gives CDR1 KGHDR, CDR2 SFDVKD. The CDR3 is CATSDRKAGGPYEQYF. The CDR3 DNA sequence: TGTGCCACCAGTGACCGGAAAGCGGGAGGGCCCTACGAGCAGTACTTC.

V usage is TRBV12-3 or TRBV12-4 and J usage is TRBJ1-1; weak D call: TRBD1 (6 bases). V was shortened by 5 bases and J by 7 bases, with 17 bases between the two germline ends. The CDR3 loop spans 14 amino acids. CDR3: CASSPFTGLGEAFF. DNA of the CDR3: TGTGCCAGCAGTCCTTTCACAGGGTTGGGTGAAGCTTTCTTT.

A note on this clonotype: The junction departs from the called germline gene at one end, perhaps through a read error. The chain links TRBV7-6 to TRBJ1-6; D is perhaps TRBD1 (6 bases). Germline CDR1 SGHVS, CDR2 FNYEAQ. The CDR3 extends over 14 amino acids. The CDR3 sequence is CACSLGGGNSPLHF. DNA for the CDR3: TGTGCCTGCAGCTTAGGGGGGGGGAATTCACCCCTCCACTTT.

This clonotype was observed a handful of times. This sequence joins TRBV2 and TRBJ2-7; no clear D gene. V was trimmed by 4 bases and J by 0 bases, leaving 7 bases between them. The CDR3 contains 13 residues. CDR1 and CDR2 (germline): SNHLY, FYNNEI. The CDR3, as DNA: TGTGCCAGCAGTGCCGGCTACTCCTACGAGCAGTACTTC. Translating gives CASSAGYSYEQYF.

This clonotype has a handful of counts. V usage is TRBV5-8 and J usage is TRBJ2-1; 9 nucleotides match TRBD1. This CDR3 contains 16 residues. Trimming at V came to 4 bases and at J to 8 bases, leaving 13 bases not matched to a gene. The germline V gene has CDR1 SGHTS and CDR2 YDEGEE. The CDR3 loop reads CASSSGGQGVFDEQFF. The DNA of the CDR3 is TGTGCCAGCAGCAGTGGGGGACAGGGTGTTTTCGATGAGCAGTTCTTC. The full variable domain, rest sourced from reference TRBV5-8 and TRBJ2-1, is EAGVTQSPTHLIKTRGQQATLRCSPISGHTSVYWYQQALGLGLQFLLWYDEGEERNRGNFPPRFSGRQFPNYSSELNVNALELEDSALYLCASSSGGQGVFDEQFFGPGTRLTVL.

This clonotype was counted only a few times. The rearrangement links TRBV4-1 to TRBJ1-5, with a possible D match to TRBD1 (5 bases). This CDR3 spans 15 amino acids. Germline V gene data show CDR1 as MGHRA and CDR2 as YSYEKL. V was trimmed by 5 bases and J by 3 bases, leaving 14 bases between them. CDR3 sequence: CASSLGPGDNQPQHF. The CDR3 DNA reads as TGCGCCAGCAGCTTAGGCCCGGGGGACAATCAGCCCCAGCATTTT.

This clonotype was detected a few times. The chain recombines TRBV7-8 with TRBJ1-5; 7 bases are shared with TRBD1. The CDR3 runs to 13 residues. V lost 5 bases, J lost 4 bases, and 2 bases stayed unmatched. CDR1 and CDR2 (germline): SGHVS, FQNEAQ. CDR3 sequence (DNA): TGTGCCAGCAGCGCGGGACAGAATCAGCCCCAGCATTTT. Protein: CASSAGQNQPQHF.

A few counts support this clonotype. The rearrangement uses TRBV20-1 and TRBJ2-5, with D perhaps given as TRBD1 or TRBD2 (5 bases each). The CDR3 has 13 residues. Trimming stripped 1 base from V and 4 bases from J, with 10 bases between. The germline gives CDR1 DFQATT, CDR2 SNEGSKA (reference sequence). The CDR3 nucleotides read TGCAGTGCTAGAGGTACTAGGGGAGAGACCCAGTACTTC. Translated, it gives CSARGTRGETQYF.

The V gene is TRBV6-5, the J gene TRBJ1-1; TRBD1 is a possible D gene (5 bases). This CDR3 has 16 residues. The germline CDR1 and CDR2 sequences are MNHEY and SVGAGI. V was clipped by 0 bases and J by 4 bases, with 15 bases between them. The CDR3 sequence is CASSYSIQGLTTEAFF. The CDR3 bases are TGTGCCAGCAGTTACTCGATCCAGGGATTGACCACTGAAGCTTTCTTT.

In this sample, this clonotype turned up many times. The genes are TRBV5-1 and TRBJ2-3, with D tentatively TRBD2 (6 bases). With 0 bases removed from V and 4 bases from J, the gap between germline ends came to 9 bases. The germline V gene has CDR1 SGHRS and CDR2 YFSETQ. The CDR3 spans 14 residues. CDR3 amino acids: CASSLVGEADTQYF. As DNA, the CDR3 is TGCGCCAGCAGCTTGGTCGGGGAGGCAGATACGCAGTATTTT.

The chain is built from TRBV6-2 or TRBV6-3 and TRBJ1-5, with 9 bases identical to TRBD1. V shed 10 bases and J 0 bases; nucleotides not matched to a gene: 10. Germline values: CDR1 MNHEY, CDR2 SVGEGT. The CDR3 contains 16 residues. In DNA, the CDR3 is TGTGCCACGGATGATGGGACAGGGTATAGCAATCAGCCCCAGCATTTT. Protein: CATDDGTGYSNQPQHF.

This chain links TRBV12-3 or TRBV12-4 with TRBJ2-7, with TRBD2 matching over 7 bases. The V gene end was trimmed by 6 bases and the J gene end by 3 bases; junction bases not matched to a gene: 11. This CDR3 contains 15 residues. CDR3 nucleotides: TGTGCCAGCAGCCCGTGGGGGAGGGCGAGCTACGAGCAGTACTTC. Translation: CASSPWGRASYEQYF.

This clonotype was detected only a few times. The chain couples TRBV27 to TRBJ2-2; D gene unclear. There are 15 residues in the CDR3. Per germline, CDR1 MNHEY and CDR2 SMNVEV (reference sequence). V was cut by 2 bases and J by 1 base, with 8 bases left in between. In nucleotides, the CDR3 is TGTGCCAGCAGTTTAAATCCCCAGAACACCGGGGAGCTGTTTTTT. Amino acid sequence: CASSLNPQNTGELFF.

This clonotype occurred many times. The CDR3 nucleotides are TGCAGTGCTAACCCCTCCCCGAGGGGCTATGGCTACACCTTC. Protein product: CSANPSPRGYGYTF. This chain connects TRBV20-1 to TRBJ1-2, with D possibly being TRBD1 (5 bases). V lost 4 bases, J lost 4 bases, and 16 bases lay in between. CDR3 size: 14 residues. The germline CDR1 and CDR2 sequences are DFQATT and SNEGSKA (reference sequence).

This clonotype was observed a few times. The chain joins TRBV5-1 to TRBJ2-3; D unresolved. CDR1 is SGHRS, CDR2 YFSETQ, per germline. The CDR3 totals 14 residues. Trimming removed 1 base from V and 0 bases from J, with 6 bases in between. The CDR3 region has the DNA TGCGCCAGCAGCTTGAGCCCCAGCACAGATACGCAGTATTTT. Translating gives CASSLSPSTDTQYF.

The chain recombines TRBV7-9 with TRBJ1-1; tentative D call: TRBD1 (5 bases). The CDR3 spans 14 residues. Germline values: CDR1 SEHNR, CDR2 FQNEAQ (reference sequence). V was clipped by 2 bases and J by 8 bases, with 15 bases between them. CDR3 sequence: CASSLFQGWGEAFF. CDR3 nucleotide sequence: TGTGCCAGCAGCTTATTCCAGGGATGGGGGGAAGCTTTCTTT.

This clonotype was counted a few times. J is TRBJ2-1 and V is TRBV21-1; the DNA was not used to check the table's D call, TRBD2. TRBV21-1 is described as a pseudogene. The CDR3 is 14 residues long. The CDR3 nucleotides are TGTGCCAGCAGCAACGTCCGGACTCCCAATGAGCAGTTCTTC. It codes for CASSNVRTPNEQFF.

This clonotype came up a few times. The gene calls are TRBV15 and TRBJ2-6; a weak D match, TRBD2 (5 bases). The V gene lost 1 base and the J gene lost 0 bases, with 7 bases spanning the gap. This CDR3 contains 16 residues. Looked up from germline, CDR1 is LNHNV and CDR2 is YYDKDF (reference sequence). The CDR3 region is CATSRGGYSGANVLTF. The CDR3 DNA is TGTGCCACCAGCAGAGGCGGGTACTCTGGGGCCAACGTCCTGACTTTC.

This clonotype was seen only a few times. The chain has TRBV5-1 and TRBJ1-6; tentative D call: TRBD1 (6 bases). Between the trimmed V and J ends, which lost 2 bases and 5 bases, there was a span of 8 bases. The CDR3 contains 14 residues. Germline CDR1 is SGHRS and CDR2 is YFSETQ. The CDR3 DNA reads TGCGCCAGCAGCTTCAGGGGTGATAATTCACCCCTCCACTTT. It yields the protein CASSFRGDNSPLHF.

The chain combines TRBV4-3 with TRBJ2-3, with D perhaps TRBD2 (5 bases). Germline CDR1 reads LGHNA; CDR2 reads YSLEER. Trimming left V 4 bases short and J 1 base short, with 12 bases between. This CDR3 region has 15 residues. The CDR3 reads CASSLQNGGTDTQYF. The DNA of the CDR3 is TGCGCCAGCAGCCTCCAGAACGGGGGCACAGATACGCAGTATTTT.

CDR3 sequence: CASSSWGRWNTEAFF. The CDR3 bases are TGTGCCAGCAGTTCGTGGGGACGTTGGAACACTGAAGCTTTCTTT. This rearrangement joins TRBV27 to TRBJ1-1; possibly TRBD1 for D (5 bases). This CDR3 contains 15 residues. Trimming removed 4 bases from V and 1 base from J, with 13 bases in between. Germline-derived CDR1 and CDR2 are MNHEY and SMNVEV (reference sequence).

The chain is built from TRBV12-3 or TRBV12-4 and TRBJ2-7; D is uncertain. Deletions cut 2 bases from V and 7 bases from J, with 6 bases between. The CDR3 runs 11 residues. The CDR3 DNA reads TGTGCCAGCAGTTTACAATGGGAGCAGTACTTC. Encoded protein: CASSLQWEQYF.

This clonotype was seen more than once but under ten times. V is TRBV5-1 and J is TRBJ2-2, with 7 nucleotides matching TRBD1. Germline-derived CDR1 and CDR2 are SGHRS and YFSETQ. The length of the CDR3 is 16 residues. Trimming at V came to 4 bases and at J to 0 bases, leaving 6 bases not matched to a gene. CDR3 coding DNA: TGCGCCAGCAGCCACATAACAGGGGCGAACACCGGGGAGCTGTTTTTT. Encoded protein: CASSHITGANTGELFF.